The 23 T cell receptor beta chains listed next were all sequenced from one sample in a study of shared clonotypes between healthy human individuals. Measured with immunoSEQ multiplex PCR; TCRdb has only the in-frame clones, and not every one. The data contain about 1 million clones, approximately 78% of them seen just once; the ten biggest clones take up 0.52%. The material sequenced was memory CD4+ T cells from PBMCs. Indicated subset: CD45RA-negative fraction. The receptors stem from a man between 18 and 35 years old in good health. Some clones in this sample may be carry-over from other donors' samples.

The chain is built from TRBV30 and TRBJ2-3; TRBD2 aligns across 7 bases. Trimming at V came to 0 bases and at J to 3 bases, leaving 9 bases not matched to a gene. The CDR3 contains 16 residues. Per germline, CDR1 GTSNPN and CDR2 SVGIG (reference sequence). The CDR3, as DNA: TGTGCCTGGAGTGTATTGGATGGCGGGAGTACAGATACGCAGTATTTT. It translates to CAWSVLDGGSTDTQYF.

The genes are TRBV11-2 and TRBJ1-1; the D is unclear. This CDR3 comprises 12 residues. V shed 5 bases and J shed 5 bases, with 9 bases lying between them. Germline loops: CDR1 SGHAT, CDR2 FQNNGV. CDR3 sequence: CASSLSSTEAFF. Here the CDR3 DNA reads TGTGCCAGCAGCCTGTCCTCAACTGAAGCTTTCTTT.

As to this clone: A much larger clone differs by one base, so this may be a read error. Other DNA sequences of this sample code for an identical CDR3. The CDR3 DNA reads TGCGCCAGCAGCTTGGACCCCCTCACAGATACGCAGTATTTT. Protein sequence: CASSLDPLTDTQYF. The chain joins TRBV5-1 to TRBJ2-3; D gene uncertain. The CDR3 totals 14 residues. CDR1 SGHRS and CDR2 YFSETQ come from the germline V gene. Trimming stripped 0 bases from V and 2 bases from J, with 7 bases between.

This clone has more than one count but fewer than ten. The sample contains more than one DNA sequence encoding this CDR3. This chain joins TRBV18 and TRBJ2-2; 9 bases are a match to TRBD1. This CDR3 comprises 16 residues. Germline-derived CDR1 and CDR2 are KGHSH and LQKENI. The trim removed 0 bases at V and 4 bases at J, leaving 3 bases unmatched. This chain's CDR3 is CASSPPGQGGTGELFF. The DNA for the CDR3 is TGTGCCAGCTCACCACCGGGACAGGGAGGCACCGGGGAGCTGTTTTTT.

The chain combines TRBV5-6 with TRBJ2-1; 8 bases are a match to TRBD2. Germline lookup yields CDR1 SGHDT and CDR2 YYEEEE. The CDR3 is 15 amino acids. V shed 6 bases and J 9 bases; nucleotides not matched to a gene: 14. The CDR3 loop reads CASTPSGSWRGEQFF. The CDR3 DNA reads as TGTGCCAGCACGCCTAGCGGGTCTTGGCGCGGTGAGCAGTTCTTC.

CDR3 amino acids: CASSLTTSGSPEQYF. CDR3 nucleotides: TGTGCCAGCAGTTTAACGACTAGCGGGAGCCCCGAGCAGTACTTC. The V and J genes are TRBV28 and TRBJ2-7; 12 bases are shared with TRBD2. The CDR3 is 15 residues long. Trimming removed 2 bases from V and 6 bases from J; junction bases left unmatched: 5. From germline, CDR1 is MDHEN and CDR2 SYDVKM.

The rearrangement uses TRBV9 and TRBJ1-2, with no clear D. The V end was cut by 5 bases, the J end by 7 bases, with 15 bases between. This CDR3 spans 13 amino acids. CDR1 and CDR2 (germline): SGDLS, YYNGEE. CDR3 residues: CASSVEAEAGYTF. In DNA, the CDR3 is TGTGCCAGCAGTGTCGAGGCAGAGGCTGGCTACACCTTC. Drawing the rest from reference TRBV9 and TRBJ1-2, the complete variable domain is DSGVTQTPKHLITATGQRVTLRCSPRSGDLSVYWYQQSLDQGLQFLIQYYNGEERAKGNILERFSAQQFPDLHSELNLSSLELGDSALYFCASSVEAEAGYTFGSGTRLTVV.

The rearrangement uses TRBV5-1 and TRBJ1-2; 9 bases fit TRBD1. The CDR3 runs 16 residues. Unmatched junction bases numbered 11, after V lost 4 bases and J lost 4 bases. CDR1 SGHRS and CDR2 YFSETQ come from the germline V gene. The CDR3, as DNA: TGCGCCAGCAGCGATTTCGAGGGACAGGGCCTCTATGGCTACACCTTC. It yields the protein CASSDFEGQGLYGYTF.

CDR3 protein: CASSVRGPYNEQFF. The CDR3 DNA sequence: TGTGCCAGCAGTGTTCGGGGACCCTACAATGAGCAGTTCTTC. V is TRBV2 and J is TRBJ2-1; possibly TRBD1 or TRBD2 for D (5 bases each). Germline V CDR1 and CDR2: SNHLY, FYNNEI. The V end was cut by 4 bases, the J end by 2 bases, with 9 bases between. CDR3 length equals 14 residues.

The CDR3 region is CASSYGWPEEKLFF. The CDR3 bases are TGTGCCAGCAGTTACGGTTGGCCCGAAGAAAAACTGTTTTTT. The V and J genes are TRBV6-5 and TRBJ1-4, with no clear D. Germline loops: CDR1 MNHEY, CDR2 SVGAGI. The CDR3 covers 14 residues. V was cut by 2 bases and J by 8 bases, with 12 bases left in between.

This clone occurred a few times. The V call is TRBV15, the J call TRBJ1-3; D perhaps matches TRBD1 (5 bases). CDR1 and CDR2 from the germline V gene are LNHNV and YYDKDF (reference sequence). V lost 1 base and J lost 1, with 17 bases in between. The CDR3 is made up of 18 amino acids. The CDR3 spells CATSRAREGKRSGNTIYF. The DNA for the CDR3 is TGTGCCACCAGCAGAGCCCGAGAGGGGAAGAGGTCTGGAAACACCATATATTTT.

On this clone itself: No DNA is shown, since the ends of the CDR3 on it are uncertain; the CDR3 is the one TCRdb lists. The chain is built from TRBV29-1 and TRBJ2-1; the listed D gene, TRBD2, was not tested against the DNA. Germline V gene sequence: CDR1 SQVTM, CDR2 ANQGSEA. Inclusive of both ends, the CDR3 amounts to 16 amino acids. The CDR3 loop is CSVFGAGLAGVGEQFF.

Of note for this clone: This specimen includes other DNA sequences encoding the same CDR3. This chain joins TRBV7-9 and TRBJ1-1; TRBD1 matches at 7 bases. Trimming cost V 5 bases and J 1 base; bases outside gene matches: 7. CDR3 size: 15 residues. Germline CDR1 and CDR2: SEHNR and FQNEAQ (reference sequence). CDR3 nucleotide sequence: TGTGCCAGCAGCCCCCGACAGGGAGGGAACACTGAAGCTTTCTTT. Translating it yields CASSPRQGGNTEAFF.

This sequence joins TRBV28 and TRBJ1-2; tentative D call: TRBD1 (5 bases). V lost 8 bases and J lost 4, with 20 bases in between. This CDR3 has 15 residues. Germline CDR1 reads MDHEN; CDR2 reads SYDVKM. DNA of the CDR3: TGTGCCAGCTGCCAGGGAGGAACAGGAGCCTATGGCTACACCTTC. This codes for CASCQGGTGAYGYTF.

Remarks on this clone: The same CDR3 also results from other DNA sequences found in this sample. The chain employs TRBV6-1 and TRBJ1-1; D is uncertain. The ends were cut back, 5 bases at V and 4 bases at J, with 11 bases in the middle. CDR1 is MNHNS and CDR2 is SASEGT in the germline V gene. The CDR3 runs 13 residues. The CDR3 protein is CASSRGRGTEAFF. CDR3 bases: TGTGCCAGCAGTCGAGGTCGGGGCACTGAAGCTTTCTTT.

The chain carries TRBV30 and TRBJ2-2, with no clear D. Germline loops: CDR1 GTSNPN, CDR2 SVGIG (reference sequence). The V gene lost 7 bases and the J gene lost 4 bases, with 13 bases spanning the gap. The CDR3 runs 13 residues. The CDR3 spells CAYSTQSTGELFF. CDR3 DNA: TGTGCCTACTCGACTCAATCCACCGGGGAGCTGTTTTTT. Variable domain in full (rest from reference TRBV30 and TRBJ2-2): SQTIHQWPATLVQPVGSPLSLECTVEGTSNPNLYWYRQAAGRGLQLLFYSVGIGQISSEVPQNLSASRPQDRQFILSSKKLLLSDSGFYLCAYSTQSTGELFFGEGSRLTVL.

This sequence joins TRBV19 and TRBJ2-3, with 8 bases matching TRBD2. Looked up from germline, CDR1 is LNHDA and CDR2 is SQIVND (reference sequence). The CDR3 is 14 residues long. Trimming removed 10 bases from V and 3 bases from J; junction bases left unmatched: 9. In nucleotides, the CDR3 is TGTGCCACCCCTTCGGGAGGGAGTACAGATACGCAGTATTTT. It is translated as CATPSGGSTDTQYF.

V usage is TRBV7-9 and J usage is TRBJ2-7; D is possibly TRBD2 (6 bases). Per the germline V gene, CDR1 is SEHNR and CDR2 is FQNEAQ (reference sequence). CDR3 length: 15 amino acids. V lost 5 bases to trimming and J lost 4 bases, with 18 bases between them. Written as DNA, the CDR3 is TGTGCCAGCAGCCTAAACGCGGGGTCCGAGTACGAGCAGTACTTC. This sequence encodes CASSLNAGSEYEQYF. Full variable domain (outside the CDR3, taken from reference TRBV7-9 and TRBJ2-7): DTGVSQNPRHKITKRGQNVTFRCDPISEHNRLYWYRQTLGQGPEFLTYFQNEAQLEKSRLLSDRFSAERPKGSFSTLEIQRTEQGDSAMYLCASSLNAGSEYEQYFGPGTRLTVT.

The chain recombines TRBV9 with TRBJ1-5; TRBD1 might be the D (6 bases). CDR3 length equals 15 residues. CDR1 is SGDLS, CDR2 YYNGEE, per germline. Between the trimmed V and J ends, which lost 1 base and 2 bases, there was a span of 10 bases. The CDR3 region has the DNA TGTGCCAGCAGCGTATCGGCAGGGGGCAATCAGCCCCAGCATTTT. Amino acids: CASSVSAGGNQPQHF.

The rearrangement uses TRBV11-3 and TRBJ2-5, with a possible D match to TRBD1 (5 bases). In germline, CDR1 is SGHNT, CDR2 YENEEA. CDR3 length: 17 amino acids. V was clipped by 5 bases and J by 5 bases, with 24 bases between them. CDR3 protein: CASSPELGIGAQETQYF. CDR3 bases: TGTGCCAGCAGCCCGGAGTTGGGGATTGGGGCACAGGAGACCCAGTACTTC. The complete variable domain, with remaining parts taken from reference TRBV11-3 and TRBJ2-5, reads EAGVVQSPRYKIIEKKQPVAFWCNPISGHNTLYWYLQNLGQGPELLIRYENEEAVDDSQLPKDRFSAERLKGVDSTLKIQPAELGDSAVYLCASSPELGIGAQETQYFGPGTRLLVL.

This sequence joins TRBV2 and TRBJ1-5; D is unresolved. Trimming removed 3 bases at V and 4 bases at J, with 4 bases between. CDR1 SNHLY and CDR2 FYNNEI come from the germline V gene. The CDR3 has 12 amino acids. This CDR3 is CASSDGNQPQHF. The DNA of the CDR3 is TGTGCCAGCAGTGATGGTAATCAGCCCCAGCATTTT.

This clone appeared once. The V gene is TRBV18, the J gene TRBJ1-5; D is uncertain. V was shortened by 2 bases and J by 3 bases, with 8 bases between the two germline ends. Germline assignment: CDR1 KGHSH and CDR2 LQKENI. The CDR3 extends over 14 amino acids. CDR3 coding DNA: TGTGCCAGCTCACCATCCGGGCCCAATCAGCCCCAGCATTTT. Amino acid sequence: CASSPSGPNQPQHF.

The V call is TRBV28, the J call TRBJ2-5; 8 bases fit TRBD2. The V gene end was trimmed by 8 bases and the J gene end by 5 bases; junction bases not matched to a gene: 13. Per the germline V gene, CDR1 is MDHEN and CDR2 is SYDVKM. There are 15 residues in the CDR3. The CDR3 protein is CASGGRSGIRETQYF. The CDR3 nucleotides are TGTGCCAGCGGAGGGCGTAGCGGGATCAGGGAGACCCAGTACTTC.